A selection of T cell receptor beta chains follows, all from one sample in a study of blood T cell repertoires in COVID-19. The assay was immunoSEQ multiplex PCR, and TCRdb's table has in-frame clones only and misses some. The sample holds about 240,000 clones, about 85% seen once. The sample was peripheral blood. Receptor source: a woman in her forties or fifties with COVID-19, enrolled during active disease. Each CDR3 is given with its conserved first and last residue. D genes are given only for firm matches. Clone size appears in some rows only: once, few, many, or a class for an expanded clone.

j_call: TRBJ2-7
clone_size: .
d_call: TRBD1
v_call: TRBV30
cdr3_aa: CAWSTQGIHEQYF
cdr3_nt: TGTGCCTGGAGCACACAGGGGATCCACGAGCAGTACTTC

j_call: TRBJ2-1
clone_size: .
d_call: .
v_call: TRBV7-9
cdr3_aa: CASSSSTGPMNNEQFF
cdr3_nt: TGTGCCAGCAGCTCCTCAACAGGACCAATGAACAATGAGCAGTTCTTC

j_call: TRBJ2-3
clone_size: .
d_call: .
v_call: TRBV7-4
cdr3_aa: CASSLVRGGGSTDTQYF
cdr3_nt: TGTGCCAGCAGCTTAGTTCGCGGCGGAGGTAGCACAGATACGCAGTATTTT

j_call: TRBJ1-5
clone_size: .
d_call: .
v_call: TRBV4-2
cdr3_aa: CASSQEAGNQPQHF
cdr3_nt: TGTGCCAGCAGCCAAGAAGCAGGGAATCAGCCCCAGCATTTT

j_call: TRBJ2-3
clone_size: .
d_call: .
v_call: TRBV7-8
cdr3_aa: CASSLAVYTDTQYF
cdr3_nt: TGTGCCAGCAGCTTAGCCGTGTACACAGATACGCAGTATTTT

j_call: TRBJ2-3
clone_size: .
d_call: .
v_call: TRBV11-3
cdr3_aa: CASSSPRILAYEDTQYF
cdr3_nt: TGTGCCAGCAGCTCACCTAGAATCTTGGCGTACGAAGATACGCAGTATTTT

j_call: TRBJ2-1
clone_size: .
d_call: TRBD1
v_call: TRBV24-1
cdr3_aa: CATSGGRQGKTYNEQFF
cdr3_nt: TGTGCCACCAGTGGGGGGAGACAGGGGAAGACTTACAATGAGCAGTTCTTC

j_call: TRBJ1-1
clone_size: .
d_call: .
v_call: TRBV5-5
cdr3_aa: CASSPSRVEAFF
cdr3_nt: TGTGCCAGCAGCCCCTCCAGGGTTGAAGCTTTCTTT

j_call: TRBJ1-2
clone_size: .
d_call: .
v_call: TRBV6-5
cdr3_aa: CASRVSIPNTF
cdr3_nt: TGTGCCAGCAGGGTATCCATACCTAACACCTTC

j_call: TRBJ2-3
clone_size: once
d_call: TRBD2
v_call: TRBV20-1
cdr3_aa: CSASEGLGSTDTQYF
cdr3_nt: TGCAGTGCTAGTGAAGGACTAGGCAGCACAGATACGCAGTATTTT

j_call: TRBJ2-3
clone_size: .
d_call: TRBD1
v_call: TRBV10-3
cdr3_aa: CATKSGGGDTQYF
cdr3_nt: TGTGCCACCAAGTCAGGGGGCGGGGATACGCAGTATTTT

j_call: TRBJ1-1
clone_size: .
d_call: .
v_call: TRBV7-9
cdr3_aa: CASSLDTGKATEAFF
cdr3_nt: TGTGCCAGCAGCTTAGATACAGGGAAAGCCACTGAAGCTTTCTTT

j_call: TRBJ1-1
clone_size: .
d_call: .
v_call: TRBV20-1
cdr3_aa: CSASTPRPGVLNTEAFF
cdr3_nt: TGCAGTGCTAGTACCCCTCGGCCAGGCGTGTTAAACACTGAAGCTTTCTTT

j_call: TRBJ2-6
clone_size: .
d_call: .
v_call: TRBV15
cdr3_aa: CATKMGHSGANVLTF
cdr3_nt: TGTGCCACCAAGATGGGCCACTCTGGGGCCAACGTCCTGACTTTC

j_call: TRBJ2-7
clone_size: .
d_call: .
v_call: TRBV5-4
cdr3_aa: CASSPRHPSYEQYF
cdr3_nt: TGTGCCAGCAGCCCCCGACATCCCTCCTACGAGCAGTACTTC

j_call: TRBJ1-3
clone_size: many
d_call: .
v_call: TRBV28
cdr3_aa: CASTPVNGNTIYF
cdr3_nt: TGTGCCAGCACCCCGGTGAATGGAAACACCATATATTTT

j_call: TRBJ2-6
clone_size: .
d_call: .
v_call: TRBV7-9
cdr3_aa: CASTHDTGANVLTF
cdr3_nt: TGTGCCAGCACCCACGACACCGGGGCCAACGTCCTGACTTTC

j_call: TRBJ1-3
clone_size: .
d_call: .
v_call: TRBV30
cdr3_aa: CAWSGASGNTIYF
cdr3_nt: TGTGCCTGGTCAGGGGCCTCTGGAAACACCATATATTTT

j_call: TRBJ1-1
clone_size: .
d_call: .
v_call: TRBV10-3
cdr3_aa: CAISGGTEAFF
cdr3_nt: TGTGCCATCAGTGGAGGCACTGAAGCTTTCTTT

j_call: TRBJ1-2
clone_size: .
d_call: TRBD1
v_call: TRBV5-1
cdr3_aa: CASSLDGRGRGYTF
cdr3_nt: TGCGCCAGCAGCTTGGATGGCAGGGGGAGAGGCTACACCTTC

j_call: TRBJ1-1
clone_size: .
d_call: .
v_call: TRBV3-1/TRBV3-2
cdr3_aa: CASSLSRTAEAFF
cdr3_nt: TGTGCCAGCAGCTTGTCCCGGACAGCTGAAGCTTTCTTT

j_call: TRBJ2-3
clone_size: .
d_call: TRBD2
v_call: TRBV5-8
cdr3_aa: CTSSLVTRGGGTDTQYF
cdr3_nt: TGTACCAGCAGCTTGGTCACGCGGGGGGGAGGCACAGATACGCAGTATTTT

j_call: TRBJ1-1
clone_size: .
d_call: TRBD1
v_call: TRBV5-1
cdr3_aa: CASSLGGQGGMDTEAFF
cdr3_nt: TGCGCCAGCAGCTTGGGCGGACAGGGCGGGATGGACACTGAAGCTTTCTTT

j_call: TRBJ2-1
clone_size: many
d_call: TRBD2
v_call: TRBV4-2
cdr3_aa: CASSQYGGATYNEQFF
cdr3_nt: TGTGCCAGCAGCCAGTACGGGGGGGCCACCTACAATGAGCAGTTCTTC

j_call: TRBJ1-5
clone_size: .
d_call: .
v_call: TRBV12-3/TRBV12-4
cdr3_aa: CASGAAHNQPQHF
cdr3_nt: TGTGCCAGCGGGGCGGCCCACAATCAGCCCCAGCATTTT

j_call: TRBJ1-1
clone_size: .
d_call: .
v_call: TRBV7-3
cdr3_aa: CASSLPGLPEAFF
cdr3_nt: TGTGCCAGCAGCTTACCCGGTCTTCCTGAAGCTTTCTTT

j_call: TRBJ1-5
clone_size: .
d_call: TRBD1
v_call: TRBV19
cdr3_aa: CASSITGGGQPQHF
cdr3_nt: TGTGCCAGTAGTATAACAGGGGGCGGGCAGCCCCAGCATTTT

j_call: TRBJ2-5
clone_size: .
d_call: .
v_call: TRBV5-1
cdr3_aa: CASRPQGHQETQYF
cdr3_nt: TGCGCCAGCAGACCTCAGGGGCACCAAGAGACCCAGTACTTC

j_call: TRBJ2-7
clone_size: .
d_call: .
v_call: TRBV7-8
cdr3_aa: CASNKGGASYEQYF
cdr3_nt: TGTGCCAGCAACAAAGGGGGGGCAAGTTACGAGCAGTACTTC

j_call: TRBJ2-2
clone_size: .
d_call: .
v_call: TRBV4-3
cdr3_aa: CASSLEWSFAGELFF
cdr3_nt: TGCGCCAGCAGCCTGGAGTGGAGTTTCGCCGGGGAGCTGTTTTTT

j_call: TRBJ1-4
clone_size: .
d_call: .
v_call: TRBV18
cdr3_aa: CASSPFQGLTNEKLFF
cdr3_nt: TGTGCCAGCTCACCATTCCAGGGGCTAACTAATGAAAAACTGTTTTTT

j_call: TRBJ1-3
clone_size: few
d_call: .
v_call: TRBV6-5
cdr3_aa: CASSYGQTTGNTIYF
cdr3_nt: TGTGCCAGCAGTTACGGGCAGACTACTGGAAACACCATATATTTT

j_call: TRBJ1-2
clone_size: .
d_call: .
v_call: TRBV29-1
cdr3_aa: CSVREYYGYTF
cdr3_nt: TGCAGCGTTCGGGAGTACTATGGCTACACCTTC

j_call: TRBJ1-1
clone_size: few
d_call: .
v_call: TRBV28
cdr3_aa: CASSHRGRNTEAFF
cdr3_nt: TGTGCCAGCAGTCACCGGGGGAGGAACACTGAAGCTTTCTTT

j_call: TRBJ1-1
clone_size: .
d_call: .
v_call: TRBV18
cdr3_aa: CASSHALQGWGSNTEAFF
cdr3_nt: TGTGCCAGCTCACACGCCTTACAGGGTTGGGGATCGAACACTGAAGCTTTCTTT

j_call: TRBJ1-4
clone_size: .
d_call: .
v_call: TRBV25-1
cdr3_aa: CASSESGRGNEKLFF
cdr3_nt: TGTGCCAGCAGTGAATCGGGCAGGGGAAACGAAAAACTGTTTTTT

j_call: TRBJ1-6
clone_size: .
d_call: .
v_call: TRBV25-1
cdr3_aa: CASSGAQPSSPLHF
cdr3_nt: TGTGCCAGCAGTGGGGCCCAGCCGAGTTCACCCCTCCACTTT

j_call: TRBJ2-5
clone_size: .
d_call: TRBD1
v_call: TRBV4-1
cdr3_aa: CASSQDSDRGHETQYF
cdr3_nt: TGCGCCAGCAGCCAAGATTCGGACAGGGGTCACGAGACCCAGTACTTC

j_call: TRBJ1-4
clone_size: .
d_call: .
v_call: TRBV30
cdr3_aa: CAWSVTGSTNEKLFF
cdr3_nt: TGTGCCTGGAGTGTTACAGGATCAACTAATGAAAAACTGTTTTTT

j_call: TRBJ2-1
clone_size: .
d_call: .
v_call: TRBV9
cdr3_aa: CASSGKQGSDEQFF
cdr3_nt: TGTGCCAGCAGCGGAAAACAGGGATCTGATGAGCAGTTCTTC

j_call: TRBJ1-2
clone_size: .
d_call: TRBD1
v_call: TRBV2
cdr3_aa: CASSPDRGGYTF
cdr3_nt: TGTGCCAGCAGTCCGGACAGGGGAGGCTACACCTTC

j_call: TRBJ1-1
clone_size: .
d_call: .
v_call: TRBV5-1
cdr3_aa: CASSLGQVHTEAFF
cdr3_nt: TGCGCCAGCAGCTTGGGGCAGGTTCACACTGAAGCTTTCTTT

j_call: TRBJ1-1
clone_size: .
d_call: .
v_call: TRBV7-2
cdr3_aa: CASSLGHPNTEAFF
cdr3_nt: TGTGCCAGCAGCTTAGGACACCCGAACACTGAAGCTTTCTTT

j_call: TRBJ2-2
clone_size: .
d_call: .
v_call: TRBV11-2
cdr3_aa: CASSSGTTNTGELFF
cdr3_nt: TGTGCCAGCAGCTCCGGGACAACGAACACCGGGGAGCTGTTTTTT

j_call: TRBJ2-7
clone_size: .
d_call: TRBD2
v_call: TRBV5-1
cdr3_aa: CASSGLAGGEQYF
cdr3_nt: TGCGCCAGCAGCGGACTAGCGGGGGGTGAGCAGTACTTC

j_call: TRBJ1-6
clone_size: .
d_call: TRBD1
v_call: TRBV27
cdr3_aa: CASSLRQGVTLHF
cdr3_nt: TGTGCCAGCAGTTTAAGACAGGGGGTCACCCTCCACTTT

j_call: TRBJ1-2
clone_size: .
d_call: .
v_call: TRBV5-1
cdr3_aa: CASSLGSGRYGYTF
cdr3_nt: TGCGCCAGCAGCTTGGGGTCAGGGCGCTATGGCTACACCTTC

j_call: TRBJ2-2
clone_size: once
d_call: .
v_call: TRBV25-1
cdr3_aa: CASSDRPNTGELFF
cdr3_nt: TGTGCCAGCAGTGACAGGCCGAACACCGGGGAGCTGTTTTTT

j_call: TRBJ1-4
clone_size: .
d_call: .
v_call: TRBV12-5
cdr3_aa: CASGLMPRRDEKLFF
cdr3_nt: TGTGCTAGTGGTTTGATGCCCCGGAGGGATGAAAAACTGTTTTTT

j_call: TRBJ2-7
clone_size: once
d_call: .
v_call: TRBV27
cdr3_aa: CASSETVSGEQYF
cdr3_nt: TGTGCCAGCAGCGAGACAGTCTCGGGCGAGCAGTACTTC

j_call: TRBJ2-1
clone_size: once
d_call: TRBD2
v_call: TRBV19
cdr3_aa: CASSIDSGRASYNEQFF
cdr3_nt: TGTGCCAGTAGTATAGATTCTGGGAGGGCATCCTACAATGAGCAGTTCTTC

j_call: TRBJ1-1
clone_size: .
d_call: .
v_call: TRBV5-1
cdr3_aa: CASSLEINREGTEAFF
cdr3_nt: TGCGCCAGCAGCTTGGAAATTAACAGGGAGGGCACTGAAGCTTTCTTT

j_call: TRBJ2-4
clone_size: .
d_call: TRBD1
v_call: TRBV5-6
cdr3_aa: CASSSRDRVKNIQYF
cdr3_nt: TGTGCCAGCAGCTCCCGGGACAGGGTCAAAAACATTCAGTACTTC

j_call: TRBJ1-6
clone_size: .
d_call: .
v_call: TRBV30
cdr3_aa: CAWSVGPGSWNSPLHF
cdr3_nt: TGTGCCTGGAGTGTCGGGCCGGGGAGTTGGAATTCACCCCTCCACTTT

j_call: TRBJ1-1
clone_size: .
d_call: .
v_call: TRBV13
cdr3_aa: CASSLELSYTEAFF
cdr3_nt: TGTGCCAGCAGCTTAGAGTTGAGTTACACTGAAGCTTTCTTT